A single sample is the source of the 10 T cell receptor beta chains below, sequenced in a study of T-cell memory formation after mild COVID-19. TCRdb used MiXCR to reprocess the 5' RACE reads, holding one entry per CDR3 protein. The top ten hold around 13% of the sample, which has some 330,000 distinct CDR3 sequences, under 25% seen once. The sequenced sample consisted of PBMCs or a T cell subset sorted from them (not recorded which). These receptors originate from an adult woman who had mild COVID-19 (a few samples of this study predate the infection). Cell type and time point are not known.

The chain uses TRBV27 and TRBJ2-3; D might be TRBD2 (6 bases). The CDR3 spans 15 residues. CDR1 and CDR2 from the germline V gene are MNHEY and SMNVEV (reference sequence). V was cut by 4 bases and J by 1 base, with 12 bases left in between. This CDR3 is CASSSLASGTDTQYF. The CDR3, as DNA: TGTGCCAGCAGTTCCCTGGCTAGCGGCACAGATACGCAGTATTTT.

Ten or more counts support this clonotype. This chain uses TRBV6-5 with TRBJ2-5; a weak D match, TRBD1 (6 bases). Germline V gene data show CDR1 as MNHEY and CDR2 as SVGAGI. Trimming pared 2 bases from V and 5 bases from J, leaving 18 bases between. The CDR3 has 16 amino acids. The CDR3 reads CASSYGSSGEQETQYF. The DNA for the CDR3 is TGTGCCAGCAGTTACGGCTCATCAGGGGAGCAGGAGACCCAGTACTTC.

This rearrangement joins TRBV24-1 to TRBJ2-1; TRBD2 is a possible D gene (5 bases). V shed 5 bases and J shed 5 bases, with 15 bases lying between them. The CDR3 is 15 amino acids. Germline V gene lookup returns CDR1 KGHDR and CDR2 SFDVKD. CDR3 in amino acids: CATSASGLDNNEQFF. CDR3 DNA: TGTGCCACCAGTGCATCAGGACTGGATAACAATGAGCAGTTCTTC.

CDR3 nucleotides: TGCAGTGCTAGAGACCCCGCCAGGGGGCGAAGCACCGGGGAGCTGTTTTTT. Amino acid sequence: CSARDPARGRSTGELFF. J is TRBJ2-2 and V is TRBV20-1, with TRBD1 matching 8 bases. The CDR3 consists of 17 residues. Germline V lookup: CDR1 DFQATT, CDR2 SNEGSKA (reference sequence). The trim removed 0 bases at V and 4 bases at J, leaving 10 bases unmatched.

The chain has TRBV13 and TRBJ2-1; the D is unclear. V was clipped by 2 bases and J by 9 bases, with 11 bases between them. This CDR3 is built from 13 residues. CDR1 is PRHDT and CDR2 is FYEKMQ in the germline V gene (reference sequence). The CDR3 region is CASSLSRLSEQFF. The DNA for the CDR3 is TGTGCCAGCAGCTTATCAAGATTGTCTGAGCAGTTCTTC.

The CDR3 DNA reads as TGCGCCAGCAGCTTGGCAGGGTTCGCCGGGGAGCTGTTTTTT. The encoded protein is CASSLAGFAGELFF. The rearrangement uses TRBV5-1 and TRBJ2-2; D may be TRBD1 (5 bases). Germline V gene lookup returns CDR1 SGHRS and CDR2 YFSETQ. Trimming shortened V by 0 bases and J by 6 bases, and 9 bases separated the two germline ends. This CDR3 has 14 residues.

This clonotype was seen more than once but under ten times. The chain links TRBV10-3 to TRBJ2-4, with D maybe TRBD1 (6 bases). Looked up from germline, CDR1 is ENHRY and CDR2 is SYGVKD. Trimming stripped 4 bases from V and 6 bases from J, with 13 bases between. This CDR3 spans 14 amino acids. The CDR3 protein is CAISATLGGNIQYF. The CDR3 nucleotides are TGTGCCATCAGTGCGACCCTAGGGGGAAACATTCAGTACTTC.

The CDR3 DNA reads TGCAGTGCTTACACAAGAGGCCGGGCCAAAGAGACCCAGTACTTC. This translates into CSAYTRGRAKETQYF. V usage is TRBV20-1 and J usage is TRBJ2-5; D ambiguous. The CDR3 consists of 15 residues. Deletions cut 5 bases from V and 3 bases from J, with 19 bases between. The V gene's germline CDR1 is DFQATT and CDR2 SNEGSKA (reference sequence).

The table lists this clonotype with a few counts. The J gene is TRBJ2-3, the V gene TRBV6-5, with D possibly being TRBD2 (6 bases). Per germline, CDR1 MNHEY and CDR2 SVGAGI. This CDR3 region has 10 residues. V lost 8 bases, J lost 7 bases, and 7 bases lay in between. The CDR3 DNA sequence: TGTGCCAGCGGGGGGAATACGCAGTATTTT. It specifies CASGGNTQYF.

The chain has TRBV9 and TRBJ2-7; 11 bases fit TRBD1. Germline CDR1 SGDLS, CDR2 YYNGEE. The CDR3 has 15 residues. With V trimmed by 4 bases and J by 2 bases, 5 bases remained unmatched. The CDR3 bases are TGTGCCAGCAGCACAGGGACAGGGGGGACCTACGAGCAGTACTTC. Translating gives CASSTGTGGTYEQYF.